This section outlines one T cell receptor (beta chain) sequence together with its context. The sample is drawn from a study of blood T cell repertoires in COVID-19. Germline V gene lookup returns CDR1 SGHTA and CDR2 FQGNSA. V shed 0 bases, J shed 3 bases, and the junction held 9 bases outside the gene matches. CDR3 size: 17 residues. The data were produced by immunoSEQ multiplex PCR, yet TCRdb's version contains in-frame clones alone and is incomplete. The repertoire holds 29,000 or so clones, with around 91% as singletons. The J gene is TRBJ2-3, the V gene TRBV7-2, with 7 bases that match TRBD2. The sequencing input was peripheral blood. The source of this sequence is a man aged 60-69 years with acute or convalescent COVID-19. CDR3 nucleotides: TGTGCCAGCAGCTTAGCGGGAGGTGGGCGGGGGACAGATACGCAGTATTTT. It codes for CASSLAGGGRGTDTQYF.